Below, 9 T cell receptor beta chains from the same sample are listed, as sequenced in a study of blood T cell repertoires in COVID-19. TCRdb's table, derived via immunoSEQ multiplex PCR, lists solely in-frame clones and lacks some. The table records roughly 160,000 clones, around 82% of them present only once. The sequenced sample consisted of peripheral blood. The receptor set was obtained from a man between 65 and 80 years old with active or convalescent COVID-19.

J is TRBJ2-3 and V is TRBV9; possibly TRBD2 for D (5 bases). V gave up 0 bases and J gave up 2 bases, with 10 bases separating them. Per germline, CDR1 SGDLS and CDR2 YYNGEE. This CDR3 region has 15 residues. For the CDR3, the DNA is TGTGCCAGCAGCGTAGGAGGGCTAAACACAGATACGCAGTATTTT. Translated, it gives CASSVGGLNTDTQYF.

Only one count was recorded for this clone. The rearrangement uses TRBV27 and TRBJ2-5; possible D gene TRBD2, 6 bases. The CDR3 spans 15 residues. Trimming removed 3 bases from V and 5 bases from J, with 16 bases in between. CDR1 is MNHEY and CDR2 is SMNVEV in the germline V gene (reference sequence). DNA for the CDR3: TGTGCCAGCAGTTTGGGGAGCGGTCGGGGGGAGACCCAGTACTTC. It yields the protein CASSLGSGRGETQYF.

This chain links TRBV5-4 with TRBJ2-2; D may be TRBD2 (5 bases). The V and J ends lost 5 bases and 2 bases respectively, with 13 bases between them. The CDR3 consists of 15 residues. Germline assignment: CDR1 SGHNT and CDR2 YYREEE (reference sequence). The CDR3, as DNA: TGTGCCAGCAGTTCCGGACTCGTAAACACCGGGGAGCTGTTTTTT. It specifies CASSSGLVNTGELFF.

The chain combines TRBV11-2 with TRBJ1-2; the D is unclear. Germline CDR1 SGHAT, CDR2 FQNNGV. The ends were cut back, 0 bases at V and 2 bases at J, with 4 bases in the middle. The CDR3 has 13 residues. CDR3: CASSLEQNYGYTF. The CDR3 coding sequence is TGTGCCAGCAGCTTAGAACAGAACTATGGCTACACCTTC.

The chain carries TRBV3-1 (or the pseudogene TRBV3-2) and TRBJ1-4; a possible D gene is TRBD1 (6 bases). The CDR3 is 15 amino acids. Between the trimmed V and J ends, which lost 3 bases and 7 bases, there was a span of 15 bases. CDR1 is LGHDT and CDR2 is YNNKEL in the germline V gene (reference sequence). The CDR3 loop is CASSHSGEGGEKLFF. The CDR3 nucleotides read TGTGCCAGCAGCCACTCAGGGGAGGGAGGTGAAAAACTGTTTTTT.

The rearrangement links TRBV19 to TRBJ1-5; 7 nucleotides line up with TRBD1. J gave up 9 bases and V 1 base, and 9 bases lay outside the gene matches. The CDR3 is made up of 15 amino acids. The germline V gene encodes CDR1 LNHDA and CDR2 SQIVND (reference sequence). The CDR3 is CASSIATGVKGPQHF. CDR3 sequence (DNA): TGTGCCAGTAGTATAGCCACAGGGGTGAAGGGGCCCCAGCATTTT.

This clone appeared a single time. The chain uses TRBV7-2 and TRBJ2-7; TRBD2 matches 8 bases. The germline CDR1 and CDR2 sequences are SGHTA and FQGNSA. This CDR3 comprises 15 residues. V shed 0 bases, J shed 5 bases, and the junction held 6 bases outside the gene matches. The CDR3 sequence is CASSLARGAPDEQYF. For the CDR3, the DNA is TGTGCCAGCAGCTTAGCGCGGGGGGCGCCTGACGAGCAGTACTTC.

V and J are TRBV3-1 (or the pseudogene TRBV3-2) and TRBJ1-2; D is perhaps TRBD1 (5 bases). The CDR3 totals 14 residues. Germline assignment: CDR1 LGHDT and CDR2 YNNKEL (reference sequence). Trimming removed 1 base from V and 2 bases from J, with 8 bases in between. The CDR3 region is CASSQARQNYGYTF. CDR3 DNA: TGTGCCAGCAGCCAAGCCCGACAGAACTATGGCTACACCTTC.

V usage is TRBV9 and J usage is TRBJ1-1, with D hard to call. CDR3 length: 14 residues. Trimming took 2 bases from V and 4 from J, leaving 12 bases between them. Germline V gene lookup returns CDR1 SGDLS and CDR2 YYNGEE. As DNA, the CDR3 is TGTGCCAGCAGCGTTTTAACGGGAGGCACTGAAGCTTTCTTT. Encoded protein: CASSVLTGGTEAFF.